The TCR beta chain described here comes from a study of T cells in Graves' hyperthyroidism and ophthalmopathy. Study-wide results and limits: Stable hyperthyroidism was separated from ophthalmopathy by a model based on 13 V-J features.

The germline CDR1 and CDR2 sequences are LGHDT and YNNKEL (reference sequence). The ends were cut back, 1 base at V and 5 bases at J, with 14 bases in the middle. The CDR3 runs 15 residues. With respect to this clonotype: The antigen remains undetermined.

It was uncontrolled infection, other autoimmune disease, pregnancy or lactation that excluded patients. TCR beta CDR3 sequences were amplified from RNA transcripts. First-round RT-PCR targeting the TCR CDR3 was performed with the HTBI primer set. TCRdb re-derived calls from the multiplex PCR reads in MiXCR, one entry per CDR3 protein. The data hold approximately 570,000 distinct CDR3 sequences, with just under 20% observed a single time. The clonotype originates from a man aged 35 to 55 with Graves' ophthalmopathy. The sample comprised blood. V is TRBV3-1 and J is TRBJ1-1; D uncertain. The CDR3 region is CASSQGSSGWTEAFF. The CDR3 nucleotides read TGTGCCAGCAGCCAAGGTAGCTCAGGATGGACTGAAGCTTTCTTT.